Listed below are T cell receptor beta chains from one sample, sequenced in a study of T cell changes during pregnancy in multiple sclerosis. The table came from immunoSEQ multiplex PCR; TCRdb's copy has only in-frame clones and leaves some out. The table includes about 84,000 clones, approximately 94% detected once. Sequences were derived from peripheral blood, sampled in the third trimester of pregnancy. These receptors were obtained from a female donor with multiple sclerosis, enrolled in a pregnancy study. The CDR3 runs from the conserved cysteine through the conserved F or W. The D gene is left open where the match is weak. Clone size, where shown, is once, few, many, or a class for clones that have expanded.

V gene	D gene	J gene	clone size	CDR3 DNA	CDR3 protein
TRBV18	TRBD1	TRBJ1-6	.	TGTGCCAGCTCACCGAAGGACAGGGCCTTTAACCATAATTCACCCCTCCACTTT	CASSPKDRAFNHNSPLHF
TRBV7-9	.	TRBJ2-2	once	TGTGCCAGCAGCTTCGCCGGGGAGCTGTTTTTT	CASSFAGELFF
TRBV5-5	.	TRBJ1-1	once	TGTGCCAGCAGCTTGATAGACAGCATGAACACTGAAGCTTTCTTT	CASSLIDSMNTEAFF
TRBV2	.	TRBJ1-3	once	TGTGCCAGCAGTGAAGCGCTTCTTGGTTCAGGGGCTGGAAACACCATATATTTT	CASSEALLGSGAGNTIYF
TRBV5-1	TRBD2	TRBJ2-3	.	TGCGCCAGCAGCTTGGGGCGGGGGACTCTCGGCACAGATACGCAGTATTTT	CASSLGRGTLGTDTQYF
TRBV19	TRBD1	TRBJ2-7	.	TGTGCCAGTAGTATGGGACAGGTCGACGAGCAGTACTTC	CASSMGQVDEQYF
TRBV11-2	.	TRBJ2-3	.	TGTGCCAGCAGCTTCGGAATCGGGACACTTAAAACCACAGATACGCAGTATTTT	CASSFGIGTLKTTDTQYF
TRBV9	TRBD1	TRBJ1-2	.	TGTGCCAGCAGCGAACAGGGGGCTGACTATGGCTACACCTTC	CASSEQGADYGYTF
TRBV13	TRBD1	TRBJ1-1	.	TGTGCCAGCAGCTACGGGACAGTTGAAGCTTTCTTT	CASSYGTVEAFF
TRBV7-3	TRBD1	TRBJ2-7	.	TGTGCCAGCAGTGACAGGGGGAACGAGCAGTACTTC	CASSDRGNEQYF
TRBV29-1	TRBD2	TRBJ2-1	.	TGCAGCGTCGGACTAGTCGCCTACAATGAGCAGTTCTTC	CSVGLVAYNEQFF
TRBV5-1	TRBD2	TRBJ2-1	.	TGCGCCAGCCAGCAGCTCGCGGGGGGCCCTAGCAATGAGCAGTTCTTC	CASQQLAGGPSNEQFF
TRBV9	TRBD2	TRBJ2-5	.	TGTGCCAGCAGCGTAGGGGGGGGTGAGACCCAGTACTTC	CASSVGGGETQYF
TRBV9	TRBD2	TRBJ2-1	.	TGTGCCAGCAGCGTCATTGCCGGGACTAGCGCCCCTGAGCAGTTCTTC	CASSVIAGTSAPEQFF
TRBV6-6	.	TRBJ1-5	.	TGTGCCAGCAGTTACCTACCTAGACAGAGCAATCAGCCCCAGCATTTT	CASSYLPRQSNQPQHF
TRBV4-1	TRBD1	TRBJ1-2	.	TGCGCCAGCCGCCGACAGGGGCATAACTATGGCTACACCTTC	CASRRQGHNYGYTF
TRBV27	.	TRBJ2-7	.	TGTGCCAGCAGCAGCCAGGGGCTCGAGCAGTACTTC	CASSSQGLEQYF
TRBV5-5	TRBD2	TRBJ2-5	.	TGTGCCAGCAGCTTAAGGGCGGGGGGGAGAAAGACCCAGTACTTC	CASSLRAGGRKTQYF
TRBV6-1	TRBD2	TRBJ2-7	.	TGTGCCAGCAGTGAAATAGGCGGGGGGGCGTCCTACGAGCAGTACTTC	CASSEIGGGASYEQYF
TRBV2	TRBD2	TRBJ2-7	.	TGTGCCAGCAGTGAAGCGCTAGCGGGGGCCTACGAGCAGTACTTC	CASSEALAGAYEQYF
TRBV5-1	TRBD1	TRBJ2-1	.	TGCGCCAGCAGCTTGGAGGGGGCCGCTAGCTTTAATGAGCAGTTCTTC	CASSLEGAASFNEQFF
TRBV9	.	TRBJ1-5	.	TGTGCCAGCAGCGTAGGTGACAATAATCAGCCCCAGCATTTT	CASSVGDNNQPQHF
TRBV13	.	TRBJ1-2	.	TGTGCCAGCAGCGCCGACAGGCCTGTTACGGGCTACACCTTC	CASSADRPVTGYTF
TRBV15	.	TRBJ2-4	once	TGTGCCACCAGCACTGCCGGCGTCGGGAACATTCAGTACTTC	CATSTAGVGNIQYF
TRBV2	.	TRBJ1-2	.	TGTGCCAGCAGCGAACCCTACTATGGCTACACCTTC	CASSEPYYGYTF
TRBV20-1	.	TRBJ1-1	.	TGCAGTGCTAGTCGGGGGGAAGCTTTCTTT	CSASRGEAFF
TRBV15	TRBD1	TRBJ2-1	.	TGTGCCACCAGCGGACCGGGACAGGAGAATAAGGGCCTATATCATGAGCAGTTCTTC	CATSGPGQENKGLYHEQFF